This T cell receptor (beta chain) was sequenced for a study of T cell responses to AZD1222 COVID-19 vaccine. Regarding the study as a whole: Females made up more of the donors, who were largely white British, and clonal diversity may have come out too low.

Comment on this clone: Its antigen is as yet unknown.

The CDR3 extends over 13 amino acids. Trimming shortened V by 3 bases and J by 7 bases, and 12 bases separated the two germline ends. CDR1 and CDR2 (germline): MNHNS, SASEGT. Only in-frame clones appear in the TCRdb table, and some are missing; sequencing was by immunoSEQ multiplex PCR. The profile shows 90,000 to 110,000 clones, roughly 89% of them singletons. This TCR was sampled from an adult who received the AZD1222 COVID-19 vaccine. This material consisted of peripheral blood, taken 28 days after the second AZD1222 dose. This rearrangement joins TRBV6-1 to TRBJ1-2; D gene uncertain. As DNA, the CDR3 is TGTGCCAGCAGTGATGTAGGGCTATTTGGCTACACCTTC. Protein: CASSDVGLFGYTF.